This record concerns one TCR beta chain sequence. Its antigen has not been determined. Base qualities are missing; no much larger clone stands one base away. The immunoSEQ Assay, a bias-controlled multiplex PCR, was used to amplify TCRbeta CDR3 regions from genomic DNA. The authors processed their data as follows. The number of nucleated cells in each sample was estimated from the amplification of reference gene primers within the assay. Sequence reads were collapsed and filtered to measure the absolute abundance of every unique TCRbeta CDR3 rearrangement. For each sample, productive Simpson clonality was calculated as the square root of Simpson's diversity index across productive rearrangements. Drawn from immuneACCESS, this table holds only the in-frame rearrangements with V and J called that TCRdb kept. Clones are partly lost; checked studies trace under half to an unresolved V gene and leave the rest unexplained. That table furnishes V, J and clone size, whereas the DNA furnished D and trimming. This sample has 250,000 to 350,000 clones in its table, and under 90% of those were observed once. In total, the top ten clones hold about 9.4% of the sample.

This sample stems from a study of blood T cell repertoires in COVID-19 (dated by TCRdb to the early 2020s). The study in broad terms: Samples from collaborators originated in the United States, Italy and Spain and spanned both the acute and convalescent phases of COVID-19. The repertoires were released in a freely available public database intended as a resource for research on the immune response to SARS-CoV-2. A de-identified subject ID, COVID-19 status, age in years and sex were almost always included in the sample metadata. Where HLA class I and class II types were available, the types were taken from metadata supplied by the sample provider, not from assay-based typing. Samples were obtained from the ongoing ImmuneRACE study (first 160 participants) and from over a thousand subjects provided by 6 global collaborators. The prospective study material was composed of cDNA or gDNA derived from T cells, B-cell-depleted T cells, or PBMCs. The dataset comprised deeply sampled blood TCRbeta repertoires from subjects exposed to, actively infected with, or recovered from COVID-19. What the work shows at the level of the full study, not this receptor alone: The quantity of clinical and demographic metadata differed by source and by participant and was supplied without curation.

In the prospective study, participants were roughly 18 to 100 years old, resided in about two dozen geographic areas of the United States, and were enrolled through a virtual design. To assign participants to cohorts, the prospective study relied on clinical history that participants themselves reported in a screening survey and a study questionnaire. Recovered participants in ImmuneRACE Cohort 3 were defined as having two consecutive negative NP/OP PCR tests, clearance from a healthcare professional, or resolution of symptoms. Mobile phlebotomists in the prospective study collected whole blood, serum and a nasopharyngeal or oropharyngeal swab from every participant. Participants in the prospective study had the option to provide additional blood draws and questionnaires over a roughly two-month period. Before DNA extraction, prospective study blood samples were shipped either frozen or at room temperature.

V is pared back by 2 bases and J by 4 bases, with 11 bases lying between the germline termini. The CDR3 spans 14 residues, from the cysteine through the phenylalanine. CDR3 DNA is the only sequence kept; it has 42 bases, read in frame from the first base. According to the germline V gene (reference sequence), CDR1 reads SEHNR and CDR2 reads FQNEAQ. Sequenced: PBMCs or T cells enriched from blood (not recorded which). The TCR was taken from a woman between 18 and 29 years old who had recovered from COVID-19. The chain employs TRBV7-9 and TRBJ1-1; no confident D gene assignment can be made. Here is the DNA: TGTGCCAGCAGCTTAAGCGCTCGAGGCACTGAAGCTTTCTTT. The translation is CASSLSARGTEAFF.